The 9 T cell receptor beta chains below were found in one sample sequenced in a study of T cells after posttransplantation cyclophosphamide (dated by TCRdb to 2016 to 2017). Libraries were prepared through the immunoSEQ multiplex PCR assay. Entries here come from immuneACCESS through TCRdb and include only in-frame sequences with V and J called. Some clones fail to appear in such tables; in the studies checked, an unresolved V gene covers under half of the shortfall, and the cause of the remainder is unknown. The record for this sample contains some 64 clones. What this sample's treatment or condition label stands for: high-dose cyclophosphamide on days +3 and +4 as single-agent GVHD prophylaxis. Patients in the PTCy group got busulfan and fludarabine conditioning, a marrow graft from a related or unrelated donor, and cyclophosphamide on days +3 and +4. The material sequenced was CMV-specific CD8+ T cells sorted from blood, taken after an allogeneic stem cell transplant with post-transplant cyclophosphamide. The label giving this sample's cell subset or site can be read as: CD8+ T cells sorted with CMV pp65 tetramers. These receptors all come from a male patient in his thirties who received an allogeneic stem cell transplant from a related donor, was CMV-positive, and had acute GVHD only. After a transplant, some T cells may be of graft donor origin.

V is TRBV7-8 and J is TRBJ2-1; 10 nucleotides agree with TRBD2. Germline CDR1 is SGHVS and CDR2 is FQNEAQ. Unmatched junction bases numbered 8, after V lost 5 bases and J lost 7 bases. There are 15 residues in the CDR3. CDR3 in DNA: TGTGCCAGCAGCCCTCCGGGACTAGCGTTGAATGAGCAGTTCTTC. This codes for CASSPPGLALNEQFF.

The V and J genes are TRBV14 and TRBJ2-1, with 10 bases lining up with TRBD2. Germline assignment: CDR1 SGHDN and CDR2 FVKESK. The V segment lost 4 bases and the J segment 7 bases; nucleotides outside the gene matches: 10. The CDR3 loop spans 16 amino acids. For the CDR3, the DNA is TGTGCCAGCAGCCCTACAAGCGGGGGGGCCGTAAATGAGCAGTTCTTC. This encodes CASSPTSGGAVNEQFF.

CDR3 nucleotide sequence: TGTGCCAGCTCACCACCGGACAGGGAAAGAGGAGCTTTCTTT. This encodes CASSPPDRERGAFF. This chain uses TRBV18 with TRBJ1-1; 8 bases fit TRBD1. CDR3 length: 14 amino acids. The germline V gene encodes CDR1 KGHSH and CDR2 LQKENI. V was pared by 0 bases and J by 10 bases, with 7 bases of the junction left unmatched.

Note on this clone: At one end the junction does not follow the germline gene, possibly because of a read error. The V and J genes are TRBV6-1 and TRBJ1-6; possibly TRBD1 for D (5 bases). The CDR3 totals 15 residues. The germline gives CDR1 MNHNS, CDR2 SASEGT. CDR3 coding DNA: TGTGCCAGCATCTATCTAATCGGGGGTGAATCACCCCCCCACTTT. Protein product: CASIYLIGGESPPHF.

The V gene is TRBV9, the J gene TRBJ1-1, with 7 bases lining up with TRBD1. Unmatched junction bases numbered 7, after V lost 4 bases and J lost 7 bases. The germline V gene encodes CDR1 SGDLS and CDR2 YYNGEE. CDR3 length: 13 amino acids. The CDR3 DNA reads TGTGCCAGCAGCCCCCGGGACAGCCTTGAAGCTTTCTTT. This sequence encodes CASSPRDSLEAFF.

The sample holds one count of this clone. V usage is TRBV5-6 and J usage is TRBJ2-7; 10 positions match TRBD2. The CDR3 is 15 residues long. CDR1 SGHDT and CDR2 YYEEEE come from the germline V gene. Germline trimming cut 3 bases from V and 3 bases from J; bases unmatched to any gene: 6. The CDR3 bases are TGTGCCAGCAGCTCCCAAGGACTAGCGGACTACGAGCAGTACTTC. Its translation is CASSSQGLADYEQYF.

This chain links TRBV29-1 with TRBJ2-7; a possible D gene is TRBD2 (5 bases). Looked up from germline, CDR1 is SQVTM and CDR2 is ANQGSEA. V was shortened by 0 bases and J by 0 bases, with 9 bases between the two germline ends. This CDR3 is built from 14 residues. CDR3 amino acids: CSVEDKGSSYEQYF. In DNA, the CDR3 is TGCAGCGTTGAAGATAAAGGGAGCTCCTACGAGCAGTACTTC.

The rearrangement joins TRBV30 to TRBJ2-7, with a weak D call TRBD1 (5 bases). The germline CDR1 and CDR2 sequences are GTSNPN and SVGIG (reference sequence). CDR3 size: 16 residues. The V gene lost 3 bases and the J gene lost 4 bases, with 22 bases spanning the gap. The CDR3: CAWSVPPRQFPYEQYF. The CDR3 nucleotides read TGTGCCTGGAGCGTGCCCCCAAGACAGTTCCCTTACGAGCAGTACTTC.

V usage is TRBV7-6 and J usage is TRBJ1-1; D remains ambiguous. The CDR3 consists of 15 residues. Germline CDR1 SGHVS, CDR2 FNYEAQ. Trimming cost V 1 base and J 1 base, with 10 bases left between them. The CDR3 region has the DNA TGTGCCAGCAGCTTAGTCGGGGTCGAGAACACTGAAGCTTTCTTT. Translation: CASSLVGVENTEAFF.